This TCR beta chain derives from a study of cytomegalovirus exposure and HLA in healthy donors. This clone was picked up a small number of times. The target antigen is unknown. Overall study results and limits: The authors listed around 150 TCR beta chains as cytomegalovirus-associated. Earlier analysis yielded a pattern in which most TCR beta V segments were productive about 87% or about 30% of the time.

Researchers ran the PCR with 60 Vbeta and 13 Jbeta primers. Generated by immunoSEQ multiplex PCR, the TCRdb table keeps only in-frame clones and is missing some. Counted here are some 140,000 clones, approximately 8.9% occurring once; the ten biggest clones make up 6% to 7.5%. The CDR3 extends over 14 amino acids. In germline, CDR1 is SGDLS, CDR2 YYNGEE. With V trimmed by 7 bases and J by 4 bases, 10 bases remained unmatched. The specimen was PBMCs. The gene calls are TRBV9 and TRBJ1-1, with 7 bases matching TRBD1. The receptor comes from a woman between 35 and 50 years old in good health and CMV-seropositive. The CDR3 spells CASSGTVGSTEAFF. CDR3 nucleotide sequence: TGTGCCAGCTCCGGGACAGTAGGATCCACTGAAGCTTTCTTT.